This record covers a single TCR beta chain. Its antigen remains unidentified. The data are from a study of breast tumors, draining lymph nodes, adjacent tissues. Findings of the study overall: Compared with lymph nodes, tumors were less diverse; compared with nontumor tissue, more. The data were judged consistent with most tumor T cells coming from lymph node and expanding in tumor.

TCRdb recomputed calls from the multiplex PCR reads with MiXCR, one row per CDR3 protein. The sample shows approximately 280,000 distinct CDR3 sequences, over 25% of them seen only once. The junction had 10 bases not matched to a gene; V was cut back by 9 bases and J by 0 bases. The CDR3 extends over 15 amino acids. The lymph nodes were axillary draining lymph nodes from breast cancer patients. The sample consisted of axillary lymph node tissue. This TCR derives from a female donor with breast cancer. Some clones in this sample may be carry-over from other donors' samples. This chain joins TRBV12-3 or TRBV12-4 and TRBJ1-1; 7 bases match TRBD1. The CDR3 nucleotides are TGTGCCAGTTCGAACCAGGGGGGCTTGAACACTGAAGCTTTCTTT. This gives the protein CASSNQGGLNTEAFF.